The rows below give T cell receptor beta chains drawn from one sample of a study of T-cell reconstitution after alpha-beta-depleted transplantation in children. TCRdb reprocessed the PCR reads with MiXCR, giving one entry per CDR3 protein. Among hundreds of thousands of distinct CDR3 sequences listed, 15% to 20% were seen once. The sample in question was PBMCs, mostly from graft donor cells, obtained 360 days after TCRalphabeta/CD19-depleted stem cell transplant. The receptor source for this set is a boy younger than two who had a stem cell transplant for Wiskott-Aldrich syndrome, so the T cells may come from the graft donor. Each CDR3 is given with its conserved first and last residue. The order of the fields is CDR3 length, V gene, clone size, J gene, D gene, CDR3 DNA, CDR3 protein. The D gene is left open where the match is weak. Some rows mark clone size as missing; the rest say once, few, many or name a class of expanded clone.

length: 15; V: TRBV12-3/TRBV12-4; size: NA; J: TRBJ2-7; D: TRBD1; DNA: TGTGCCAGCAGATCCAACAGGGGGCCCTACTACGAGCAGTACTTC; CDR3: CASRSNRGPYYEQYF
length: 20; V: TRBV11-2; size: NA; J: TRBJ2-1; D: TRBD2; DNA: TGTGCCAGCAGCCTGAGAGCGGGAGGATTTGGTAGAAGCTCCTACAATGAGCAGTTCTTC; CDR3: CASSLRAGGFGRSSYNEQFF
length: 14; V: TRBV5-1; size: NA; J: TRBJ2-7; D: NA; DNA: TGCGCCAGCAGCTCCGGCAACAGGGCCTACGAGCAGTACTTC; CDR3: CASSSGNRAYEQYF
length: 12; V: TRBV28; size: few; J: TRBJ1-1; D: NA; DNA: TGTGCCAGCAGTTATCCTAACACTGAAGCTTTCTTT; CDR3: CASSYPNTEAFF
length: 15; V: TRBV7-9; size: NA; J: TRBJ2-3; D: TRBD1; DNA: TGTGCCAGCAGCAGGGACAGGGGTCGCGCAGATACGCAGTATTTT; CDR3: CASSRDRGRADTQYF
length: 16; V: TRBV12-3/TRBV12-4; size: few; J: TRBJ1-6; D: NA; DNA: TGTGCCAGCAGTTTAAAGACGAGCTCCTATAATTCACCCCTCCACTTT; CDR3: CASSLKTSSYNSPLHF
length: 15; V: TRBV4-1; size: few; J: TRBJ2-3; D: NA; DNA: TGCGCCAGCAGTCAGGGCGACCAGTACACAGATACGCAGTATTTT; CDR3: CASSQGDQYTDTQYF
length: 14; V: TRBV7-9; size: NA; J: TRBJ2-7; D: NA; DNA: TGTGCCAGCAGCTCTATCCGAGGGGACTACGAGCAGTACTTC; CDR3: CASSSIRGDYEQYF
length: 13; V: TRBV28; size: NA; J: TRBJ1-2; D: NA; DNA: TGTGCCAGCAGTTTATGGGTCGCCTATGGCTACACCTTC; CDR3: CASSLWVAYGYTF
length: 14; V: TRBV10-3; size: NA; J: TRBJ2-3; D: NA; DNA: TGTGCCATCAACGATGGGGGGAGTGGAGATACGCAGTATTTT; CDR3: CAINDGGSGDTQYF
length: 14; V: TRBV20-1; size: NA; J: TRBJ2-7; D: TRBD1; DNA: TGCAGTGCTAGAGGGGGACAGGCCTCCTACGAGCAGTACTTC; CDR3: CSARGGQASYEQYF
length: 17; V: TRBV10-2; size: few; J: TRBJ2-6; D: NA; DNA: TGCGCCAGCAGTGAGTCCGTTAGAGGCTCTGGGGCCAACGTCCTGACTTTC; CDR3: CASSESVRGSGANVLTF
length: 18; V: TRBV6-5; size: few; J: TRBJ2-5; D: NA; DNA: TGTGCCAGCAGTTACTCGTTTCCGAAAGAAAAGAGATCAGAGACCCAGTACTTC; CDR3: CASSYSFPKEKRSETQYF
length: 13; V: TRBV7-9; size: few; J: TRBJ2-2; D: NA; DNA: TGTGCCAGCAGCCTACAGGTTACCGGGGAGCTGTTTTTT; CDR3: CASSLQVTGELFF
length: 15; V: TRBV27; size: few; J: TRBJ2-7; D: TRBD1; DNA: TGTGCCAGCAGTTTGGGTCCGGGACAGATCTACGAGCAGTACTTC; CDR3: CASSLGPGQIYEQYF
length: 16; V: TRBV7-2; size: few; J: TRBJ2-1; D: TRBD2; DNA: TGTGCCAGCAGCTCTCACGGGACTAGCGGGAGAGATGAGCAGTTCTTC; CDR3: CASSSHGTSGRDEQFF
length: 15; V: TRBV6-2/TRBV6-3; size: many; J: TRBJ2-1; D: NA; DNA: TGTGCCAGCAGTTCTCCCGGAATTATCATATTTAAGCAGTTCTTC; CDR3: CASSSPGIIIFKQFF
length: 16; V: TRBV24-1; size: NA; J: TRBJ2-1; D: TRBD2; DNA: TGTGCCACCAGTGTTGGGGGCGGGAGGCAGTACAATGAGCAGTTCTTC; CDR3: CATSVGGGRQYNEQFF
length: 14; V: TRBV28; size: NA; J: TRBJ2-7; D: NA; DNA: TGTGCCAGCAGTTTGCGGTTGAGCTCCTACGAGCAGTACTTC; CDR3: CASSLRLSSYEQYF
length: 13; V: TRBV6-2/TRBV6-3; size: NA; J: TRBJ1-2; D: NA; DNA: TGTGCCAGCAGTTACGTGCAGGGCTATGGCTACACCTTC; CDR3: CASSYVQGYGYTF
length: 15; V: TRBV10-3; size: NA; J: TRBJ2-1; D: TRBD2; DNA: TGTGCCATCAGTGATCGGTCGGGAGGGCCGGGTGAGCAGTTCTTC; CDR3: CAISDRSGGPGEQFF
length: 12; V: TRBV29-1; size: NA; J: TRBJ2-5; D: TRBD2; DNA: TGCAGCGTTCTCAGGACTAGAGAGACCCAGTACTTC; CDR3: CSVLRTRETQYF
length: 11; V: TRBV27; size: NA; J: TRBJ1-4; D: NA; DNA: TGTGCCAGCAGGACAAGCGAAAAACTGTTTTTT; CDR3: CASRTSEKLFF
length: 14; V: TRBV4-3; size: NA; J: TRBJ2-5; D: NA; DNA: TGCGCCAGCAGCCAAGATAATAATCAAGAGACCCAGTACTTC; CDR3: CASSQDNNQETQYF
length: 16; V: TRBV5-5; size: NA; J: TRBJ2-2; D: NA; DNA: TGTGCCAGCAGCCCCACATTCGACAGACTCACCGGGGAGCTGTTTTTT; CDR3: CASSPTFDRLTGELFF
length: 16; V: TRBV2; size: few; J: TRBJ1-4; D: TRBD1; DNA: TGTGCCAGCAGTCCGGGACAGGACGCTCTGTGGGGAAAACTGTTTTTT; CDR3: CASSPGQDALWGKLFF
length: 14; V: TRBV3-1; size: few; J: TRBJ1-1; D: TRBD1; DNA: TGTGCCAGCCGAAAAGGGACAGGGTCCACTGAAGCTTTCTTT; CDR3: CASRKGTGSTEAFF
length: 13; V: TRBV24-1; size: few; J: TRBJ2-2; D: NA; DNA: TGTGCCACCAGTACAGGGAACACCGGGGAGCTGTTTTTT; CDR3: CATSTGNTGELFF
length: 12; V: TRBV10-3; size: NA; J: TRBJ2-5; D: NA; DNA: TGTGCCACATCTCTAGTCCAGGAGACCCAGTACTTC; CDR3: CATSLVQETQYF
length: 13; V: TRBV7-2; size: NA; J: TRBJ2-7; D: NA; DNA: TGTGCCAGCAGCTCGGGACATAACTACGAGCAGTACTTC; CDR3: CASSSGHNYEQYF
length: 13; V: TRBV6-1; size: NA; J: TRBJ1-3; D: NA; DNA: TGTGCCAGCAGCCCACAGGGTGGAAACACCATATATTTT; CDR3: CASSPQGGNTIYF
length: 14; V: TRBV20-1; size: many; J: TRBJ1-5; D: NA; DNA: TGCAGTGCTAGATGGGGACGAAGCAATCAGCCCCAGCATTTT; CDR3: CSARWGRSNQPQHF
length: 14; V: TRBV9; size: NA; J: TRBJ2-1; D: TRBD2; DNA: TGTGCCAGCAGCAAACTAGCGGGAGGGTCTGAGCAGTTCTTC; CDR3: CASSKLAGGSEQFF
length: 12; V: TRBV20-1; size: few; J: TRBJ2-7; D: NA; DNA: TGCAGTGCTAGTGCAGGGATCTACGAGCAGTACTTC; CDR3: CSASAGIYEQYF
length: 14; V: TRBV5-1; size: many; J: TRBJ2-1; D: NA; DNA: TGCGCCAGCAGCTTGGGGGGGGCCTACAATGAGCAGTTCTTC; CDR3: CASSLGGAYNEQFF
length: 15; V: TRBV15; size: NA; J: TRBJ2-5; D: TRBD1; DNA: TGTGCCACCAGCGGGACAGGGATGTACCAAGAGACCCAGTACTTC; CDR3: CATSGTGMYQETQYF
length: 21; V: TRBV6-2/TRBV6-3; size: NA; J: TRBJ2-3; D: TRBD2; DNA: TGTGCCAGCAGGCCGGGAGAATGGGCTAGCGGCCCCAGTTTTGACACAGATACGCAGTATTTT; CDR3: CASRPGEWASGPSFDTDTQYF
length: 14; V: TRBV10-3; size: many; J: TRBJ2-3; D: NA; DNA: TGTGCCATCAGTGGAGAGGAGGTAGCAGATACGCAGTATTTT; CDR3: CAISGEEVADTQYF
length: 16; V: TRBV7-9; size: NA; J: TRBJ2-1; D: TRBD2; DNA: TGTGCCAGCAGCTTAACGAGGGCGGGAGGACTTAATGAGCAGTTCTTC; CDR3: CASSLTRAGGLNEQFF
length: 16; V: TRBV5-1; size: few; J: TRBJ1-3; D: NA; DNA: TGCGCCAGCAGCTTCGCAGGGGCCCTCTCTGGAAACACCATATATTTT; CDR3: CASSFAGALSGNTIYF
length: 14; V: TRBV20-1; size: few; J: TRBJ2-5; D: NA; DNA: TGCAGTGCTAGCCGCGGAGCCCAACAAGAGACCCAGTACTTC; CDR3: CSASRGAQQETQYF
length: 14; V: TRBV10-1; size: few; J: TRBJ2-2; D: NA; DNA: TGCGCCAGCAGGTCGAGCGGAAACACCGGGGAGCTGTTTTTT; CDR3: CASRSSGNTGELFF
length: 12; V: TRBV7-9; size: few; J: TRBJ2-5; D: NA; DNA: TGTGCCAGCAGCTTAGCGCCCGGGACCCAGTACTTC; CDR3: CASSLAPGTQYF
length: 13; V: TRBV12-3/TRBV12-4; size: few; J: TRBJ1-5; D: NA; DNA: TGTGCCAGCAGCCCGGTGGGGAATCAGCCCCAGCATTTT; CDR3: CASSPVGNQPQHF
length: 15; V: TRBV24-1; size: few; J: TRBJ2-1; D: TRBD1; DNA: TGTGCCACCAGTGATGCCGGGACAGGGGTCGGTGAGCAGTTCTTC; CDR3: CATSDAGTGVGEQFF
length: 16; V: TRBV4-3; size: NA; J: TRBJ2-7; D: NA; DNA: TGCGCCAGCAGCCAAGGGATCGAGCGCCGCTCCTACGAGCAGTACTTC; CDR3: CASSQGIERRSYEQYF